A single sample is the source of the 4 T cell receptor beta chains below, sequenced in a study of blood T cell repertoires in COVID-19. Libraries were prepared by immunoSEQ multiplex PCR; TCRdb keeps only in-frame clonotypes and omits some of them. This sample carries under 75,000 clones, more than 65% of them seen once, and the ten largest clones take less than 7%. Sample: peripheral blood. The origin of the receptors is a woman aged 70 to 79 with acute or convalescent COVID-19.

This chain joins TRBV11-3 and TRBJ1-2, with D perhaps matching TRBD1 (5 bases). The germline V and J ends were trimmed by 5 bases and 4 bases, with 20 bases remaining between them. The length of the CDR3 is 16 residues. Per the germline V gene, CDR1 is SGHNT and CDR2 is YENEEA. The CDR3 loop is CASSRDPKQGAYGYTF. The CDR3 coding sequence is TGTGCCAGCAGCCGAGACCCCAAACAAGGGGCCTATGGCTACACCTTC.

The DNA of the CDR3 is TGTGCCATCAGCAGGGTAATCAACGAGCAGTACTTC. Translating it yields CAISRVINEQYF. The rearrangement uses TRBV10-3 and TRBJ2-7, with D tentatively TRBD1 (5 bases). The V gene's germline CDR1 is ENHRY and CDR2 SYGVKD. V was trimmed by 6 bases and J by 5 bases, leaving 11 bases between them. The CDR3 length is 12 residues.

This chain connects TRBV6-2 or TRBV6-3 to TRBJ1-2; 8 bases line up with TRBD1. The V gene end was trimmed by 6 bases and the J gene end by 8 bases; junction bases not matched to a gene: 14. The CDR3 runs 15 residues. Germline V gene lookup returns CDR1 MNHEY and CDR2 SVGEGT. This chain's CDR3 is CASSDPVGQGYGYTF. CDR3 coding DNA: TGTGCCAGCAGCGACCCTGTCGGACAGGGTTACGGCTACACCTTC.

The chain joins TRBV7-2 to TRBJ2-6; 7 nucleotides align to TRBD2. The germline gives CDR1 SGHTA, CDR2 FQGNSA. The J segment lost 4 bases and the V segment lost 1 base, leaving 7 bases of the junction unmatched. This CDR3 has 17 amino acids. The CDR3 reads CASSLETGGTGANVLTF. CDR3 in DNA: TGTGCCAGCAGCTTAGAAACGGGGGGTACCGGGGCCAACGTCCTGACTTTC.